The 14 T cell receptor beta chains below come from one sample, sequenced in a study of blood T cell repertoires in COVID-19 (TCRdb year 2020). The library came from the immunoSEQ multiplex PCR assay. What TCRdb holds here is the immuneACCESS table cut down to in-frame rearrangements. Part of the clones is not present; checked against another copy, under half of the missing clones reflect an unresolved V gene, and the others are unexplained. In this sample the table shows about 150,000 clones, about nine tenths of which occur a single time. The top ten hold over 4% of the sample. Sequenced sample: PBMCs or T cells enriched from blood (not recorded which). The receptor source for this set is a middle-aged woman who had been exposed to COVID-19.

This chain connects TRBV4-1 to TRBJ2-2, with a possible D match to TRBD2 (6 bases). Germline CDR1 reads MGHRA; CDR2 reads YSYEKL. CDR3 size: 16 residues. V was trimmed by 10 bases and J by 6 bases, leaving 24 bases between them. In nucleotides, the CDR3 is TGCGCCACCGCAGGGACCGGGAGACTACCACCCGGGGAGCTGTTTTTT. Translation: CATAGTGRLPPGELFF.

The rearrangement joins TRBV29-1 to TRBJ2-1, with 7 nucleotides matching TRBD1. Trimming at V came to 3 bases and at J to 5 bases, leaving 10 bases not matched to a gene. Germline values: CDR1 SQVTM, CDR2 ANQGSEA. This CDR3 has 15 residues. CDR3 protein: CSVERGRGTDNEQFF. In DNA form, the CDR3 reads TGCAGCGTTGAGAGGGGCAGGGGGACCGACAATGAGCAGTTCTTC.

The chain uses TRBV3-1 (or the pseudogene TRBV3-2) and TRBJ1-2, with 7 bases fitting TRBD1. With 4 bases clipped from V and 2 bases from J, the junction kept 13 bases outside the gene matches. The CDR3 loop spans 17 amino acids. The germline V gene has CDR1 LGHDT and CDR2 YNNKEL (reference sequence). CDR3 DNA sequence: TGTGCCAGCAGCCTAGGGACAGTCCATCAATCCAACTATGGCTACACCTTC. Protein: CASSLGTVHQSNYGYTF.

The CDR3 DNA reads as TGTGCCAGCAGGCCGACAGCAGGATTCTATGGCTACACCTTC. Amino acid sequence: CASRPTAGFYGYTF. This sequence joins TRBV6-5 and TRBJ1-2; D might be TRBD1 (5 bases). Between the trimmed V and J ends, which lost 6 bases and 4 bases, there was a span of 15 bases. Germline loops: CDR1 MNHEY, CDR2 SVGAGI. CDR3 length equals 14 residues.

V and J are TRBV12-5 and TRBJ1-4; unclear D gene. The CDR3 length is 17 residues. Deletions cut 2 bases from V and 0 bases from J, with 13 bases between. CDR1 is LGHNT, CDR2 FRNRAP, per germline. CDR3 sequence: CASGLLHGVATNEKLFF. Here the CDR3 DNA reads TGTGCTAGTGGTTTGCTACACGGGGTCGCAACTAATGAAAAACTGTTTTTT.

This chain links TRBV6-5 with TRBJ1-2; TRBD1 matches at 11 bases. V was pared by 2 bases and J by 5 bases, with 4 bases of the junction left unmatched. CDR3 size: 15 residues. The germline gives CDR1 MNHEY, CDR2 SVGAGI. CDR3 residues: CASSYRDRGKYGYTF. Written as DNA, the CDR3 is TGTGCCAGCAGTTACCGGGACAGGGGGAAGTATGGCTACACCTTC.

The gene calls are TRBV7-2 and TRBJ2-3; TRBD2 agrees at 10 bases. Losses at the gene ends were 5 bases for V and 6 bases for J; bases not matched to a gene: 8. The V gene's germline CDR1 is SGHTA and CDR2 FQGNSA. This CDR3 comprises 15 residues. CDR3 loop: CASSPAGGPGDTQYF. The CDR3 nucleotides read TGTGCCAGCAGCCCAGCGGGAGGGCCGGGGGATACGCAGTATTTT. The whole variable domain, filled in from reference TRBV7-2 and TRBJ2-3, reads GAGVSQSPSNKVTEKGKDVELRCDPISGHTALYWYRQSLGQGLEFLIYFQGNSAPDKSGLPSDRFSAERTGGSVSTLTIQRTQQEDSAVYLCASSPAGGPGDTQYFGPGTRLTVL.

In nucleotides, the CDR3 is TGTGCCAGCAGTCTCGGGACAGGGAGCTCCTACGAGCAGTACTTC. It yields the protein CASSLGTGSSYEQYF. V and J are TRBV28 and TRBJ2-7, with 9 bases that match TRBD1. The J segment lost 0 bases and the V segment lost 5 bases, leaving 5 bases of the junction unmatched. The CDR3 runs 15 residues. In germline, CDR1 is MDHEN, CDR2 SYDVKM.

The V gene is TRBV18, the J gene TRBJ1-5, with TRBD1 identical over 8 bases. The V gene's germline CDR1 is KGHSH and CDR2 LQKENI. V lost 0 bases and J lost 5; bases outside the gene matches: 6. The CDR3 consists of 16 residues. CDR3 in amino acids: CASSPPNPTGDQPQHF. The CDR3 coding sequence is TGTGCCAGCTCACCACCGAACCCGACAGGGGATCAGCCCCAGCATTTT.

The chain couples TRBV19 to TRBJ2-7, with D possibly being TRBD2 (6 bases). The CDR3 has 15 residues. Germline-derived CDR1 and CDR2 are LNHDA and SQIVND (reference sequence). The V gene lost 2 bases and the J gene lost 0 bases, with 11 bases spanning the gap. CDR3 sequence (DNA): TGTGCCAGTAGTATATTCGGGACTGGCTCCTACGAGCAGTACTTC. The encoded protein is CASSIFGTGSYEQYF.

CDR3 sequence: CSASTRVEQFF. The DNA of the CDR3 is TGCAGTGCTAGTACACGGGTTGAGCAGTTCTTC. The rearrangement joins TRBV20-1 to TRBJ2-1; no definite D call. The CDR3 spans 11 residues. With 3 bases removed from V and 9 bases from J, the gap between germline ends came to 9 bases. Per germline, CDR1 DFQATT and CDR2 SNEGSKA (reference sequence).

V usage is TRBV6-5 and J usage is TRBJ2-3; 12 bases are a match to TRBD2. In germline, CDR1 is MNHEY, CDR2 SVGAGI. Germline trimming cut 4 bases from V and 5 bases from J; bases unmatched to any gene: 7. The CDR3 is 16 residues long. The CDR3 DNA reads TGTGCCAGCAGTTTGCTAGCGGGAGGGCAGATAGATACGCAGTATTTT. It codes for CASSLLAGGQIDTQYF.

This chain links TRBV6-6 with TRBJ1-5; weak D call: TRBD1 (5 bases). V was trimmed by 5 bases and J by 8 bases, leaving 22 bases between them. The germline V gene has CDR1 MNHNY and CDR2 SVGAGI (reference sequence). The CDR3 has 16 amino acids. The CDR3 region is CASSPRSGGFIKPQHF. The DNA of the CDR3 is TGTGCCAGCAGTCCCCGGTCGGGGGGTTTCATAAAGCCCCAGCATTTT.

The chain links TRBV6-1 to TRBJ1-1; maybe TRBD1 (5 bases). The CDR3 totals 14 residues. Germline V gene lookup returns CDR1 MNHNS and CDR2 SASEGT. With 0 bases removed from V and 5 bases from J, the gap between germline ends came to 10 bases. The CDR3 here is CASSEAGGRTEAFF. CDR3 DNA: TGTGCCAGCAGTGAAGCGGGGGGTAGGACTGAAGCTTTCTTT.